This TCR beta chain derives from a study of cytomegalovirus exposure and HLA in healthy donors. Looking at the study overall: Earlier results showed roughly 120 million unique TCR beta sequences derived from roughly 190 million T cells. General study points: Fewer N-insertions than the roughly 630-donor mean were reportedly shown by an Asian-associated ancestry cluster in a later analysis. Most of the CMV-associated TCR beta chains (in a later analysis) appeared to be HLA-restricted. Some public TCRs appeared in many individuals, while most sequences were rare.

A remark on this clone: Its antigen is unidentified. The junction departs from the called germline gene at one end, perhaps through a read error.

CDR1 is MGHDK and CDR2 is SYGVNS in the germline V gene. The CDR3 runs 16 residues. PCR was performed using 60 Vbeta and 13 Jbeta primers. Repertoires were generated with immunoSEQ multiplex PCR, while TCRdb's copy carries only in-frame clones and drops some. The table has roughly 180,000 clones, over 80% seen once. The specimen was PBMCs. The chain joins TRBV25-1 to TRBJ1-4; maybe TRBD1 (6 bases). This TCR came from a girl between 10 and 17 years old in good health and CMV-seropositive. The CDR3 bases are TGTGCCGGCAGTTCAGTAGAGGGGGCAACTAATGAAAAACTGTTTTTT. This codes for CAGSSVEGATNEKLFF.